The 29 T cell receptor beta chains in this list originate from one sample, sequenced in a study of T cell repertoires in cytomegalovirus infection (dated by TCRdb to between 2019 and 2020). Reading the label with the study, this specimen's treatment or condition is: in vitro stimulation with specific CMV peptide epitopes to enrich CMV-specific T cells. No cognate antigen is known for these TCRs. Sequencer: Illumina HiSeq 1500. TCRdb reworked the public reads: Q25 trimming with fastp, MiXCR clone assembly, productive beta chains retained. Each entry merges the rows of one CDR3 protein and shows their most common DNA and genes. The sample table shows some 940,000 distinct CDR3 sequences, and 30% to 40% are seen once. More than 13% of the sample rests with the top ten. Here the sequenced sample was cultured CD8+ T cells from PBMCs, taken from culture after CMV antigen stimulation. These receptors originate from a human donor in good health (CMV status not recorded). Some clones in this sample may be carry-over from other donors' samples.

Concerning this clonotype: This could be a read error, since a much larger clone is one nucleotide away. CDR3: CVSSYGQYNEQFF. The CDR3 region has the DNA TGTGTCAGCAGTTACGGACAGTACAATGAGCAGTTCTTC. The chain combines TRBV6-5 with TRBJ2-1, with D perhaps matching TRBD1 (6 bases). The CDR3 runs 13 residues. Germline CDR1 is MNHEY and CDR2 is SVGAGI.

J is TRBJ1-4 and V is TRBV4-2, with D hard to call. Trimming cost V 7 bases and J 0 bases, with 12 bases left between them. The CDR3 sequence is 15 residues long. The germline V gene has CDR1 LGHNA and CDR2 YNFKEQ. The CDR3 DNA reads TGTGCCAGCACCCCAAGGGAAACAACTAATGAAAAACTGTTTTTT. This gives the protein CASTPRETTNEKLFF.

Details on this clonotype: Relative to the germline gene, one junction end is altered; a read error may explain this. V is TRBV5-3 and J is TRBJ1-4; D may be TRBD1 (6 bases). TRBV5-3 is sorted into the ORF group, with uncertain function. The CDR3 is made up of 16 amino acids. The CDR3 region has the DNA TGTGCCAGCAGCTTGTCACAGGGAGGGCCTAATGAAAAACTGTTTTTT. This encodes CASSLSQGGPNEKLFF.

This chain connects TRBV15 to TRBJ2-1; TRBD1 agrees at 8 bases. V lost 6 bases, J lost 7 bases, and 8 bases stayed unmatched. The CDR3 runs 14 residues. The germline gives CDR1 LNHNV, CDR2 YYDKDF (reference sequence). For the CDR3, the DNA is TGTGCCACCAGGAGGACAGGGTCGGGAAATGAGCAGTTCTTC. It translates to CATRRTGSGNEQFF.

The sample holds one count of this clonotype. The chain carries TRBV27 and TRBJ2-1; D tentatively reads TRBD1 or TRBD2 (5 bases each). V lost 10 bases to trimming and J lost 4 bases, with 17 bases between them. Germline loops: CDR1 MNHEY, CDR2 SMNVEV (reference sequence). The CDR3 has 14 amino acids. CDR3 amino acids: CATATGALYNEQFF. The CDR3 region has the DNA TGTGCCACAGCCACCGGGGCCTTATACAATGAGCAGTTCTTC.

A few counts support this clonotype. The CDR3 here is CATSASGADSYGYTF. CDR3 nucleotide sequence: TGTGCCACCAGCGCTTCAGGGGCAGATTCCTATGGCTACACCTTC. The rearrangement links TRBV24-1 to TRBJ1-2; D possibly corresponds to TRBD1 (6 bases). The length of the CDR3 is 15 residues. V was pared by 7 bases and J by 4 bases, with 18 bases between. Looked up from germline, CDR1 is KGHDR and CDR2 is SFDVKD.

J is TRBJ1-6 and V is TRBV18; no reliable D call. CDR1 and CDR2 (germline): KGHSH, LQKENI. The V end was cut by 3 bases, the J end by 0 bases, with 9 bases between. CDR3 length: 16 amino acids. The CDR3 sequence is CASSPEGFSYNSPLHF. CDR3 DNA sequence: TGTGCCAGCTCACCCGAGGGATTCTCCTATAATTCACCCCTCCACTTT. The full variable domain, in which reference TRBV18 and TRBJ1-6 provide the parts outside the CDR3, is NAGVMQNPRHLVRRRGQEARLRCSPMKGHSHVYWYRQLPEEGLKFMVYLQKENIIDESGMPKERFSAEFPKEGPSILRIQQVVRGDSAAYFCASSPEGFSYNSPLHFGNGTRLTVT.

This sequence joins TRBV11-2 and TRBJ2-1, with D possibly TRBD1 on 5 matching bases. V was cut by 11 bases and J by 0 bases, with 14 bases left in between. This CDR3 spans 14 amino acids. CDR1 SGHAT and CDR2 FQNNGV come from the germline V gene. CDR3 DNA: TGTGCCGGGTCCTCAGGGTTCTCCTACAATGAGCAGTTCTTC. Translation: CAGSSGFSYNEQFF.

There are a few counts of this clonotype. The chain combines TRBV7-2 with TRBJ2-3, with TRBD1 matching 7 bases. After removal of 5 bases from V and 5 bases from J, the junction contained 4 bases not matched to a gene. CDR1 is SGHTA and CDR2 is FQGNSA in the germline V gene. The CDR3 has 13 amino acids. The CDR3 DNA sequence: TGTGCCAGCAGCACAGGACAGGAAGATACGCAGTATTTT. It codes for CASSTGQEDTQYF.

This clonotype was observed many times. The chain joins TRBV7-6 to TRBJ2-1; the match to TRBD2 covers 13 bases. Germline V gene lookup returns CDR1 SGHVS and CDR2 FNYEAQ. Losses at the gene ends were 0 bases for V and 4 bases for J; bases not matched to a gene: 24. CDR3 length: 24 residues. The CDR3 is CASSLAPLTGTSGADYGFYNEQFF. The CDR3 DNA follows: TGTGCCAGCAGCTTAGCGCCACTTACCGGGACTAGCGGGGCCGACTACGGGTTTTACAATGAGCAGTTCTTC.

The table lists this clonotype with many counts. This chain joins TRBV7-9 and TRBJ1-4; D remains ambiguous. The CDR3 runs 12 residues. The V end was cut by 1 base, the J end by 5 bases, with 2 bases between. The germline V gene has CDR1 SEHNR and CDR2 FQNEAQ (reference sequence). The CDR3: CASSLGNEKLFF. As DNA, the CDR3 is TGTGCCAGCAGCTTAGGGAATGAAAAACTGTTTTTT. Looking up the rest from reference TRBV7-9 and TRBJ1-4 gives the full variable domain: DTGVSQNPRHKITKRGQNVTFRCDPISEHNRLYWYRQTLGQGPEFLTYFQNEAQLEKSRLLSDRFSAERPKGSFSTLEIQRTEQGDSAMYLCASSLGNEKLFFGSGTQLSVL.

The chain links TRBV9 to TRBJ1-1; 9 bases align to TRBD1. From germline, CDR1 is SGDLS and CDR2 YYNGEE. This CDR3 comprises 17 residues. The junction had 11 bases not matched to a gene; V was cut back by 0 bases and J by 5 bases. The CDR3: CASSVDPRGQGRTEAFF. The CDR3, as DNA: TGTGCCAGCAGCGTAGATCCCCGAGGACAGGGGCGAACTGAAGCTTTCTTT.

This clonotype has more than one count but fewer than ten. CDR3 in DNA: TGTGCCAGCAGCTTCAACCGGGACAGGAAAAATCAAGAGACCCAGTACTTC. It yields the protein CASSFNRDRKNQETQYF. This chain connects TRBV7-6 to TRBJ2-5; 8 positions agree with TRBD1. The J segment lost 2 bases and the V segment lost 3 bases, leaving 11 bases of the junction unmatched. The CDR3 is made up of 17 amino acids. Germline V lookup: CDR1 SGHVS, CDR2 FNYEAQ.

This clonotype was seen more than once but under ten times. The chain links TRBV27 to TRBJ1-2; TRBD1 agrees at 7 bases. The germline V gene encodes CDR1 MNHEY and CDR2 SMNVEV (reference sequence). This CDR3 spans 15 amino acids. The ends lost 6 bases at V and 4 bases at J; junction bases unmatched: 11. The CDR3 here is CASRLTSGQIYGYTF. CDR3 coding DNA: TGTGCCAGCAGACTTACCTCGGGACAGATCTATGGCTACACCTTC.

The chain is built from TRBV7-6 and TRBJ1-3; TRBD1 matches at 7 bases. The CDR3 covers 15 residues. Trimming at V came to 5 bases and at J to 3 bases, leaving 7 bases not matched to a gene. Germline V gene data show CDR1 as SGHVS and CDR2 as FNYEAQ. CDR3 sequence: CASSRRDSLGNTIYF. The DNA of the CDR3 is TGTGCCAGCAGCCGCCGGGACAGCCTTGGAAACACCATATATTTT.

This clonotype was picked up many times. CDR3 protein: CASSLSGLNEKLFF. Written as DNA, the CDR3 is TGTGCCAGCAGCTTATCCGGATTAAATGAAAAACTGTTTTTT. The chain has TRBV7-8 and TRBJ1-4, with D hard to call. V shed 2 bases and J shed 5 bases, with 9 bases lying between them. CDR1 and CDR2 (germline): SGHVS, FQNEAQ. CDR3 length: 14 amino acids.

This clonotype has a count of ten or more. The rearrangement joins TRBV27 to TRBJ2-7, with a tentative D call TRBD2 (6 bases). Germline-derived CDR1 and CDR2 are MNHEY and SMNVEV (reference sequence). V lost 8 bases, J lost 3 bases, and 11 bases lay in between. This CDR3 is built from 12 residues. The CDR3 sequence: CASGGSRYEQYF. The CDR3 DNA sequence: TGTGCCAGCGGGGGGTCCCGCTACGAGCAGTACTTC.

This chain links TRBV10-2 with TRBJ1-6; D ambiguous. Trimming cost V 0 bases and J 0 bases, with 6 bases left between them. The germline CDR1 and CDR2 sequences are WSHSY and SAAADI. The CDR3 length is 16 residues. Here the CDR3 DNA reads TGCGCCAGCAGTGAGTCGGGCCGCTCCTATAATTCACCCCTCCACTTT. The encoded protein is CASSESGRSYNSPLHF.

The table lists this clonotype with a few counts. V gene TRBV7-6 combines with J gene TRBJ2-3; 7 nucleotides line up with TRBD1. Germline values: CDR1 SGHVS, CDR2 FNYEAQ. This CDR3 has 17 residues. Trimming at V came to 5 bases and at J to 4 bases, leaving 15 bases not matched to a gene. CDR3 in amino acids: CASSISSTGLWADTQYF. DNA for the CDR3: TGTGCCAGCAGCATTTCCTCGACAGGGTTATGGGCAGATACGCAGTATTTT.

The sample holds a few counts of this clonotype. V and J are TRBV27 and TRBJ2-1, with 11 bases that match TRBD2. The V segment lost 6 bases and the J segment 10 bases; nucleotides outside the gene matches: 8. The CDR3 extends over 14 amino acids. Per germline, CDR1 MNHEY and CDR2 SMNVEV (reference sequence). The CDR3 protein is CASRGSGGAGEQFF. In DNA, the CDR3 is TGTGCCAGCAGGGGTAGCGGGGGGGCAGGCGAGCAGTTCTTC.

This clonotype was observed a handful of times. The CDR3 bases are TGTGCCAGCAGCTTAGGGGGGTTTCTTGGGGGGACTGAAGCTTTCTTT. As protein: CASSLGGFLGGTEAFF. This sequence joins TRBV7-8 and TRBJ1-1, with D maybe TRBD1 (5 bases). The CDR3 extends over 16 amino acids. Trimming removed 1 base at V and 5 bases at J, with 17 bases between. The germline V gene has CDR1 SGHVS and CDR2 FQNEAQ.

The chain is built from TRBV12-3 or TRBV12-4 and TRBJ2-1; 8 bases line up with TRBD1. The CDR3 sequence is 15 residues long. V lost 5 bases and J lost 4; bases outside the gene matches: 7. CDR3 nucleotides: TGTGCCAGCAGTCGAGGGACAGGATCTTACAATGAGCAGTTCTTC. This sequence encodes CASSRGTGSYNEQFF.

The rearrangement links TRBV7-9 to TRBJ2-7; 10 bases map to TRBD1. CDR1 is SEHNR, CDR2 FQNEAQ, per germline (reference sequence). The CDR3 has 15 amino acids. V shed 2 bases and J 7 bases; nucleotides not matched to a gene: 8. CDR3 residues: CASSLSGTGALEQYF. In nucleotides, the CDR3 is TGTGCCAGCAGCTTATCCGGGACAGGGGCTTTGGAGCAGTACTTC.

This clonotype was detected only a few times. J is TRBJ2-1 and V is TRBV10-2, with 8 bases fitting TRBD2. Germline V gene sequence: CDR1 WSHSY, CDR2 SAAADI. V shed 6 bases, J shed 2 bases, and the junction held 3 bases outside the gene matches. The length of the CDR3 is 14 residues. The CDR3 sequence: CASREAGAYNEQFF. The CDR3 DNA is TGCGCCAGCAGAGAAGCGGGGGCCTACAATGAGCAGTTCTTC.

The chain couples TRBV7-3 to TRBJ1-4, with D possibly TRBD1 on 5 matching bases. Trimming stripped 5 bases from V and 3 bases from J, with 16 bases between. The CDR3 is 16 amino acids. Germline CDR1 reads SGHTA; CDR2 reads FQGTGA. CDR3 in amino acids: CASSLQAKAPNEKLFF. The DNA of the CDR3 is TGTGCCAGCAGCCTACAGGCTAAGGCACCTAATGAAAAACTGTTTTTT.

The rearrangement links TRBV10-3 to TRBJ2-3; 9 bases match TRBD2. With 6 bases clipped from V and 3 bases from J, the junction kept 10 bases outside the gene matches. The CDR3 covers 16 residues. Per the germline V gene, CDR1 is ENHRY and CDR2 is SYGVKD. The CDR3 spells CAIRVQAGGMTDTQYF. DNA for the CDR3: TGTGCCATCAGAGTCCAAGCGGGGGGCATGACAGATACGCAGTATTTT.

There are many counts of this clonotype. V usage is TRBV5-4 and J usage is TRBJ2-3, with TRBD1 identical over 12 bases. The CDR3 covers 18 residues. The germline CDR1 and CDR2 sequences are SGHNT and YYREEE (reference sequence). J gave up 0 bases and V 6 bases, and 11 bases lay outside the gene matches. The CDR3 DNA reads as TGTGCCAGCAATCTAGGGACAGGGGGCCAACATAGCACAGATACGCAGTATTTT. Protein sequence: CASNLGTGGQHSTDTQYF.

Here the CDR3 DNA reads TGTGCCAGCAGATATCTAGCCTCAGTGGAAAAACTGTTTTTT. Translated, it gives CASRYLASVEKLFF. The chain couples TRBV28 to TRBJ1-4, with D unclear. V dropped 6 bases and J dropped 8 bases, with 16 bases sitting between them. The CDR3 runs 14 residues. CDR1 and CDR2 (germline): MDHEN, SYDVKM.

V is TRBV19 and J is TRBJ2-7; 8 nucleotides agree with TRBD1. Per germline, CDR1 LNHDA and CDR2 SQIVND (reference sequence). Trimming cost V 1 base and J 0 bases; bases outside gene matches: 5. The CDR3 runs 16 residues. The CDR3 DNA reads TGTGCCAGTAGTATAGGCACAGGGGGTGCCTCCTACGAGCAGTACTTC. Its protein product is CASSIGTGGASYEQYF.